Included here is one TCR beta chain sequence, with context. Its antigen remains unidentified. The data belong to a study of shared clonotypes between healthy human individuals. Every immunoSEQ plate was one replicate of a subset's evenly spread DNA. Only in-frame clones appear in the TCRdb table, and some are missing; sequencing was by immunoSEQ multiplex PCR. The sample lists roughly 400,000 clones, around 96% occurring once. Study findings and constraints: Clonotypes not shared had lower generation probabilities than those common to all four donors.

Sequenced material: memory CD8+ T cells sorted from blood. Specified subset: CD45RO+ cells pooled with CCR7-negative TemRA cells. The receptor was derived from a man younger than 45 in good health.

CDR3 coding DNA: TGTGCCAGCTCACCACCGGGACAGAGCTCTGGAAACACCATATATTTT. This gives the protein CASSPPGQSSGNTIYF. This chain links TRBV18 with TRBJ1-3, with 7 bases matching TRBD1. V trimming: 0 bases; J trimming: 0 bases; junction bases outside the gene matches: 2. Germline lookup yields CDR1 KGHSH and CDR2 LQKENI. This CDR3 has 16 amino acids.